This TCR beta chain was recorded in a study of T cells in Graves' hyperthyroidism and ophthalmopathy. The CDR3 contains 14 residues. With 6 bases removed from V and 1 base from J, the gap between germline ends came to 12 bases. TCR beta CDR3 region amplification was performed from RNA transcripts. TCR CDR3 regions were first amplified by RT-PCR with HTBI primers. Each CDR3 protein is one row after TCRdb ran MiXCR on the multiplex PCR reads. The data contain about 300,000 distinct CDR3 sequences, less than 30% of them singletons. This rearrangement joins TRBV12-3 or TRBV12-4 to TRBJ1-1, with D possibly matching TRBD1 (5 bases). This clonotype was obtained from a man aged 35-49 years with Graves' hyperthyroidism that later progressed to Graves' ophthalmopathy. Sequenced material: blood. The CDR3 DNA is TGTGCCAGCAGGATCAGCGGGGGGAACACTGAAGCTTTCTTT. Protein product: CASRISGGNTEAFF.